This T cell receptor (beta chain) comes out of a study of shared clonotypes between healthy human individuals. Whole-study context: Serving as donors were two women and three men, whose ages spanned 18 to 49. Per-donor plates numbered three CD4 naive, three CD4 memory, two CD8 naive and one CD8 memory.

The assay was immunoSEQ multiplex PCR, and TCRdb's table has in-frame clones only and misses some. The top ten clones hold roughly 1% of a sample with millions of clones, approximately 94% of them seen once. This CDR3 comprises 14 residues. Germline assignment: CDR1 SEHNR and CDR2 FQNEAQ (reference sequence). Trimming took off 2 bases at V and 7 bases at J, with 14 bases between the two ends. Study conclusions and caveats: Naive subsets generally exceeded memory subsets in estimated richness. Clonotype sharing levels among donors were expected to vary with sequencing depth.

CD45RO-negative, CCR7-selected cells formed the naive CD8 fraction, which excluded terminally differentiated effector memory CD45RA+ cells. Points on this clone: As yet, its antigen is unknown.

Sequencing used naive CD8+ T cells sorted from blood. The chain is built from TRBV7-9 and TRBJ1-1; the D gene is possibly TRBD1 (5 bases). This clonotype originated in a young man in good health. The CDR3 region is CASSLTAGQDEAFF. In nucleotides, the CDR3 is TGTGCCAGCAGCTTAACAGCAGGGCAGGATGAAGCTTTCTTT. Filled out from reference TRBV7-9 and TRBJ1-1, the complete variable domain reads DTGVSQNPRHKITKRGQNVTFRCDPISEHNRLYWYRQTLGQGPEFLTYFQNEAQLEKSRLLSDRFSAERPKGSFSTLEIQRTEQGDSAMYLCASSLTAGQDEAFFGQGTRLTVV.